This T cell receptor (beta chain) emerged from a study of T cell responses to AZD1222 COVID-19 vaccine. Trimming took 0 bases from V and 4 from J, leaving 14 bases between them. Germline CDR1 is SGDLS and CDR2 is YYNGEE. The CDR3 sequence is 15 residues long. The table came from immunoSEQ multiplex PCR; TCRdb's copy has only in-frame clones and leaves some out. This sample yields roughly 150,000 clones, of which about nine tenths are seen a single time; more than 3% belongs to the top ten. This clone was seen just once. Sequenced material: peripheral blood, taken 28 days after the second AZD1222 dose. The chain is built from TRBV9 and TRBJ2-7; D possibly corresponds to TRBD1 (5 bases). The TCR originated in an adult who received the AZD1222 COVID-19 vaccine. Written as DNA, the CDR3 is TGTGCCAGCAGCGTAGGGCTGGGGCAAGGATACGAGCAGTACTTC. Translated: CASSVGLGQGYEQYF. The full variable domain, rest sourced from reference TRBV9 and TRBJ2-7, is DSGVTQTPKHLITATGQRVTLRCSPRSGDLSVYWYQQSLDQGLQFLIQYYNGEERAKGNILERFSAQQFPDLHSELNLSSLELGDSALYFCASSVGLGQGYEQYFGPGTRLTVT.